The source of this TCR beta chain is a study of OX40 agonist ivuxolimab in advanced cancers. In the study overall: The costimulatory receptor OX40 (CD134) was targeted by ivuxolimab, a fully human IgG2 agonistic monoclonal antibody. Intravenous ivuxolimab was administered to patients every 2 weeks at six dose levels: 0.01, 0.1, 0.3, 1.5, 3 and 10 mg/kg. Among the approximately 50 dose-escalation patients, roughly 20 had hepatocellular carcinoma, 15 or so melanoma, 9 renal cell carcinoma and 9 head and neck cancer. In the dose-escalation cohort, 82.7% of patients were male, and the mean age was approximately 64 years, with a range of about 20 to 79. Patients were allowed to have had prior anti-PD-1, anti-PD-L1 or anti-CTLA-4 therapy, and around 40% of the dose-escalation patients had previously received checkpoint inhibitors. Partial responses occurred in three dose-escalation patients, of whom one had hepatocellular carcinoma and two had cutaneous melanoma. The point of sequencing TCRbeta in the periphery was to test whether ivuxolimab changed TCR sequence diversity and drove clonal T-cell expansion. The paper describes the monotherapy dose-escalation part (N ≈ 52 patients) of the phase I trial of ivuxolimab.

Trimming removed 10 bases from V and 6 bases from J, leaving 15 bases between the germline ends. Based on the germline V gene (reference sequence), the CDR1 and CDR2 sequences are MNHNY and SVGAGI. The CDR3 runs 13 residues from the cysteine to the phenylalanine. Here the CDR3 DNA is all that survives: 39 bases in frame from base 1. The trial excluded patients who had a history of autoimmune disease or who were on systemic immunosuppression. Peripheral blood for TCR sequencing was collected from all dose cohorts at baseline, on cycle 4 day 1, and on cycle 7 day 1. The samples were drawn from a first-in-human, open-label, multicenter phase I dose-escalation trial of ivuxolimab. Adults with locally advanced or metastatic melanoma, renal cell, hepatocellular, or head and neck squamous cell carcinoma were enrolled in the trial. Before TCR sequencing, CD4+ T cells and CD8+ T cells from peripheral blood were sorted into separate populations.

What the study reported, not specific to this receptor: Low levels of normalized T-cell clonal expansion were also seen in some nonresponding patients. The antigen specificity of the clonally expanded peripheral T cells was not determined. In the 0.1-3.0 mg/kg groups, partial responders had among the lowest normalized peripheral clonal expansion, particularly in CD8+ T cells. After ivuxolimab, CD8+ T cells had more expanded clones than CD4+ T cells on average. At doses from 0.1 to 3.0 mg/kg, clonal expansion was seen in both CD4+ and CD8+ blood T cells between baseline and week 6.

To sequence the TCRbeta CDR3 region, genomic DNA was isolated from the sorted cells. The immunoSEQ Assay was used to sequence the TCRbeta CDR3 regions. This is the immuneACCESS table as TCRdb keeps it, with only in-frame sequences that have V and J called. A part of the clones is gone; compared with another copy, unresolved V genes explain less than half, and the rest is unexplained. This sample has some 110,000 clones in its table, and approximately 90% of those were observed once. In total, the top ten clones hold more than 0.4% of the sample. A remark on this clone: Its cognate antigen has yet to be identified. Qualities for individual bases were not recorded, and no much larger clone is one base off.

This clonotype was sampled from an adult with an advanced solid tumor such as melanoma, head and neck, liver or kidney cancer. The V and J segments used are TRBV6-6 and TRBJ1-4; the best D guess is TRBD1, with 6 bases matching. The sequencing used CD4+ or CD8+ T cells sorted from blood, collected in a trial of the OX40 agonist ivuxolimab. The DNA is TGTGCCATTCTAGACAGGTCGTATGAAAAACTGTTTTTT. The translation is CAILDRSYEKLFF.